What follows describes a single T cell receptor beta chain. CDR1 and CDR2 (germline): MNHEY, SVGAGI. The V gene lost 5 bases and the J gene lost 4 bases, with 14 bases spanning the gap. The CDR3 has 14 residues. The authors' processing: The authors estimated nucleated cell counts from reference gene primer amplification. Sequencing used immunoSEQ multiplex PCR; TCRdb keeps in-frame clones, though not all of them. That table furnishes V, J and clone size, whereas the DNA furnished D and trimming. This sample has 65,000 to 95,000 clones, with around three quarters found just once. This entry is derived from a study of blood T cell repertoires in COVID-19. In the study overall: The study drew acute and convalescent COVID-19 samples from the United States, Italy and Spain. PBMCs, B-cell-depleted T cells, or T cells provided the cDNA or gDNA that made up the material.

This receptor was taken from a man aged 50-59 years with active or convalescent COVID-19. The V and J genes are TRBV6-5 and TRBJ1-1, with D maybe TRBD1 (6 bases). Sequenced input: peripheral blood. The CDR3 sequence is CASSLTGSGTEAFF. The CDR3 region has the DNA TGTGCCAGCAGTCTCACAGGGTCGGGCACTGAAGCTTTCTTT.